These T cell receptor beta chains were read from a single sample in a study of blood T cells in healthy people across ages. TCRdb passed the 5' RACE reads through MiXCR, listing each CDR3 protein once. The sample records 600,000 to 1,000,000 distinct CDR3 sequences, 20% to 25% being singletons. This sample was also put to use in a study of T cells of mothers and their children.

Sample: blood. These TCRs come from a boy aged 5-17 years in good health. The CDR3 runs from the conserved cysteine through the conserved F or W. The order of the fields is clone size, D gene, J gene, CDR3 length, V gene, CDR3 DNA, CDR3 protein. The D gene is left open where the match is weak. Clone size is stated in some rows and not others, as once, few, many or a class when expanded.

few - TRBJ2-1 15 TRBV29-1 TGCAGCGTGTTATCGGGGAGTCAGGCCTACAATGAGCAGTTCTTC CSVLSGSQAYNEQFF
few - TRBJ2-4 16 TRBV5-1 TGCGCCAGCAGCCAAGGGGGGAATCAAGCCAAAAACATTCAGTACTTC CASSQGGNQAKNIQYF
- TRBD2 TRBJ2-7 15 TRBV29-1 TGCAGCGTAAAATCCGGACTAGCAGAGTCCTACGAGCAGTACTTC CSVKSGLAESYEQYF
few - TRBJ2-1 11 TRBV5-1 TGCGCCAGCAGACGAGACAATGAGCAGTTCTTC CASRRDNEQFF
- - TRBJ2-7 16 TRBV7-6 TGTGCCAGCAGCACCCTTACGGGAGCGGAGGTCTACGAGCAGTACTTC CASSTLTGAEVYEQYF
few - TRBJ2-7 13 TRBV6-2/TRBV6-3 TGTGCCAGTCGCTCGACGGCCTCCTACGAGCAGTACTTC CASRSTASYEQYF
few TRBD1 TRBJ1-5 14 TRBV5-8 TGTGCCAGCAGCTCGGGACAGGGCTGGCAGCCCCAGCATTTT CASSSGQGWQPQHF
few TRBD2 TRBJ2-2 18 TRBV5-1 TGCGCCAGCCAATCCGGACTAGCGGGAGTTTATAACACCGGGGAGCTGGTTTTT CASQSGLAGVYNTGELVF
- - TRBJ1-4 15 TRBV6-1 TGTGCCAGCAGTCTACAGATTGCAACTAATGAAAAACTGTTTTTT CASSLQIATNEKLFF
few TRBD1 TRBJ2-7 15 TRBV20-1 TGCAGTGCTAGACGTGGACAGGGAGGCTCCTACGAGCAGTACTTC CSARRGQGGSYEQYF
- TRBD1 TRBJ1-5 13 TRBV29-1 TGCAGCGTCGAGACAGGGGTTGGTCAGCCCCAGCATTTT CSVETGVGQPQHF
- TRBD2 TRBJ2-1 15 TRBV7-8 TGTGCCAGCAGCTTAGCGGGGACTAGTGGTTACGAGCAGTTCTTC CASSLAGTSGYEQFF
few - TRBJ1-3 14 TRBV28 TGTGCCAGCAGGCTAGGGGATTCTGGAAACACCATATATTTT CASRLGDSGNTIYF
few - TRBJ2-1 13 TRBV7-2 TGTGCCACCGCGGGACTGTCCTACAATGAGCAGTTCTTC CATAGLSYNEQFF